This T cell receptor beta chain was recovered during a study of cytomegalovirus exposure and HLA in healthy donors (dated by TCRdb to between 2016 and 2019). Looking at the study overall: A later analysis indicated that the 110 or so validation repertoires were generated on the platform also employed for the 700 or so repertoires of the first cohort. The study combined high-throughput TCR immunosequencing, statistical association of individual TCRs with disease status, and machine learning to predict cytomegalovirus infection status. The study aimed to test whether signatures of past pathogen exposure could be identified by cataloging public T cell receptors. Besides the first cohort of more than 650 subjects, a separate validation cohort made up of 120 or so different subjects was used.

Library preparation was by the immunoSEQ multiplex PCR assay. As for the authors' bioinformatics: A statistical classification framework was built for diagnosing cytomegalovirus status from the catalog of TCR beta chain sequences. TCRdb retrieved this table from immuneACCESS and kept in-frame rearrangements only. Not all clones are present; in checked studies, unresolved V genes account for under half, and no reason is known for the remainder. The V and J calls and clone size come from that table; D and trimming were worked out from the DNA. The sample yields over 90,000 clones; around 96% were counted once. Almost 0.9% of the sample is held by the ten biggest clonotypes. What the work shows at the level of the full study, not this receptor alone: It was suggested by the authors that the approach could potentially be generalized to other disease states and immunological phenotypes. The study listed 150 to 200 TCR beta chains as associated with cytomegalovirus. Three of the identified cytomegalovirus-associated TCR beta chains were confirmed in vitro to be specific for cytomegalovirus antigens. Most TCR sequences were seen in very few donors, while some public TCRs were found in many individuals. In both the original and validation cohorts, the classifier was reported to diagnose cytomegalovirus status with high specificity and sensitivity. In a later analysis, TCRs clustered in the first cohort were found to also tend to co-occur in the 130 or so validation repertoires, with 94% of cluster scores above 0. A later analysis lacked HLA typing for the validation cohort, so it scored co-occurrence in that cohort across all 120 repertoires.

The CDR3 numbers 16 residues from cysteine through phenylalanine. Of the read, only the CDR3 DNA is kept; its 48 bases are in frame from base 1. Based on the germline V gene, the CDR1 and CDR2 sequences are SGHDN and FVKESK. The junction shows trimming of 0 bases on V and 8 bases on J, plus 16 bases between the germline ends. Of note for this clone: The antigen it recognizes is unknown. Base quality data are lacking; no much larger clone is found one base away.

Donors formed part of the validation cohort, which comprised approximately 130 subjects and was distinct from the first cohort of 550 to 850 subjects. Sequenced sample: PBMCs. The chain links TRBV14 with TRBJ1-4; matching of 6 bases hints at TRBD1 as the D gene. This sequence originates from a woman between 18 and 29 years old in good health and CMV-seronegative. In nucleotides, the sequence is TGTGCCAGCAGCCAAGATGGCGGACAGAGGGGGGAAAAACTGTTTTTT. Protein translation: CASSQDGGQRGEKLFF. Where the CDR3 stops, the reference TRBV14 and TRBJ1-4 genes take over; the full variable domain is EAGVTQFPSHSVIEKGQTVTLRCDPISGHDNLYWYRRVMGKEIKFLLHFVKESKQDESGMPNNRFLAERTGGTYSTLKVQPAELEDSGVYFCASSQDGGQRGEKLFFGSGTQLSVL.